This paragraph covers one TCR beta chain sequence. The data are from a study of cytomegalovirus exposure and HLA in healthy donors. Looking at the study overall: The study's early data release held about 85 million unique TCRs from HLA-typed donors.

With 4 bases clipped from V and 5 bases from J, the junction kept 6 bases outside the gene matches. The length of the CDR3 is 13 residues. Germline CDR1 and CDR2: SQVTM and ANQGSEA. 13 Jbeta primers and 60 Vbeta primers were used for the PCR. Some clones are missing from TCRdb's copy, which holds only in-frame ones; the method was immunoSEQ multiplex PCR. The table lists nearly 95,000 clones, roughly three fifths of them singletons. This TCR was recovered from a woman under 40 in good health and CMV-seronegative. The rearrangement uses TRBV29-1 and TRBJ2-5; 8 bases line up with TRBD1. The sequenced sample was PBMCs. For the CDR3, the DNA is TGCAGCGTTGGGACAGGGAGAATGGAGACCCAGTACTTC. Protein sequence: CSVGTGRMETQYF.